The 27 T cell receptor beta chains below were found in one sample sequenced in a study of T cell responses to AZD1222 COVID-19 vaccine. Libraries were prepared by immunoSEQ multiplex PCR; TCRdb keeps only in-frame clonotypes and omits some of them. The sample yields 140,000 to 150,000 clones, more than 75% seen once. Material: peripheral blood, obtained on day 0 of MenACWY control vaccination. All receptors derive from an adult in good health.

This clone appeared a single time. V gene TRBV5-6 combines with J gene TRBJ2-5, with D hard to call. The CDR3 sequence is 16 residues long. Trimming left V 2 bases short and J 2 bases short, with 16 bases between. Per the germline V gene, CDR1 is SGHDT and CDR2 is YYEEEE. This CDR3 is CASSLGAGRSQETQYF. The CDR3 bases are TGTGCCAGCAGCTTAGGTGCCGGAAGGAGTCAAGAGACCCAGTACTTC.

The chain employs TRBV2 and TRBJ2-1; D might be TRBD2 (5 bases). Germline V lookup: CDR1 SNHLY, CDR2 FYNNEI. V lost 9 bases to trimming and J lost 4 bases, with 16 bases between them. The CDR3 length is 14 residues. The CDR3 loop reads CARRTGKQYNEQFF. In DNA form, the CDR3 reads TGTGCCAGGAGGACGGGGAAACAATACAATGAGCAGTTCTTC.

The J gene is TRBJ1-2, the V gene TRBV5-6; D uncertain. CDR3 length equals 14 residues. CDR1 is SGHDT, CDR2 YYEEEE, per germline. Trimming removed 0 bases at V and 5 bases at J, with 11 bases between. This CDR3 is CASSLAWTEYGYTF. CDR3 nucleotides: TGTGCCAGCAGCTTGGCCTGGACGGAGTATGGCTACACCTTC.

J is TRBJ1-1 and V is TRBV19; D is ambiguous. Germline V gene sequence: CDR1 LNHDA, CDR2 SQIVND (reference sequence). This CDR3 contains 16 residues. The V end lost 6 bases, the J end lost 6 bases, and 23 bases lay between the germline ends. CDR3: CASSPRGLPEGAEAFF. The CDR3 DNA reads TGTGCCAGTAGCCCCCGCGGGCTCCCCGAGGGCGCTGAAGCTTTCTTT.

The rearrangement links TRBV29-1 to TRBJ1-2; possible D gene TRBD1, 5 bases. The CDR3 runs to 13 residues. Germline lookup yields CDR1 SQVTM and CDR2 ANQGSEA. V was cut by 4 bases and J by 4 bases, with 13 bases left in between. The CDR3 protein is CSVGGGSGYGYTF. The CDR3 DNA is TGCAGCGTTGGTGGGGGGTCTGGCTATGGCTACACCTTC. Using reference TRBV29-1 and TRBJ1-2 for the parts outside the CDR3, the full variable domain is SAVISQKPSRDICQRGTSLTIQCQVDSQVTMMFWYRQQPGQSLTLIATANQGSEATYESGFVIDKFPISRPNLTFSTLTVSNMSPEDSSIYLCSVGGGSGYGYTFGSGTRLTVV.

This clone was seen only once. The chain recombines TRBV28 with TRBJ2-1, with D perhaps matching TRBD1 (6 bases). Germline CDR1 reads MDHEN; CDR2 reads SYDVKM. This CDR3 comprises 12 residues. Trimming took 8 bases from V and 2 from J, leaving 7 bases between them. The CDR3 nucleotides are TGTGCCAGCGCAGGGGCCTACAATGAGCAGTTCTTC. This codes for CASAGAYNEQFF.

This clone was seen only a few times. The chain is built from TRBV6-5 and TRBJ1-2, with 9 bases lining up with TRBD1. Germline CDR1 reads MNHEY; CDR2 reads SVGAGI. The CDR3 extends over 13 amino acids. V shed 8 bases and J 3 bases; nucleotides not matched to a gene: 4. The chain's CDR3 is CASGQGLYYGYTF. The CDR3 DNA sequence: TGTGCCAGCGGACAGGGGTTGTACTATGGCTACACCTTC.

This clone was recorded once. CDR3 sequence: CASEDDRVYGYTF. The CDR3 nucleotides are TGTGCCAGCGAGGACGACAGAGTCTATGGCTACACCTTC. The genes are TRBV25-1 and TRBJ1-2, with D possibly being TRBD1 (5 bases). Germline V gene sequence: CDR1 MGHDK, CDR2 SYGVNS. The CDR3 consists of 13 residues. Trimming removed 8 bases from V and 4 bases from J, with 14 bases in between.

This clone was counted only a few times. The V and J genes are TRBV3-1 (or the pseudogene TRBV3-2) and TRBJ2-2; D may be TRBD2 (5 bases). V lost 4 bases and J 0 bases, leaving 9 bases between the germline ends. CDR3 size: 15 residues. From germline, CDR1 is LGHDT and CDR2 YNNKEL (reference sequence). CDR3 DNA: TGTGCCAGCAGCCGAGGACTTTCGAACACCGGGGAGCTGTTTTTT. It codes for CASSRGLSNTGELFF.

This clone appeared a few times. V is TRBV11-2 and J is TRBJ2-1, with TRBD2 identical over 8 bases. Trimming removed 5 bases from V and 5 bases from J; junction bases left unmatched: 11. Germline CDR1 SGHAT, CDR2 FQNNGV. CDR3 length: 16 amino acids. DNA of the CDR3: TGTGCCAGCAGCCCTTTCCGGGGGGGCATAAACAATGAGCAGTTCTTC. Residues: CASSPFRGGINNEQFF.

The CDR3 here is CASSQEILARGRTEAFF. CDR3 DNA: TGCGCCAGCAGCCAAGAGATATTGGCGCGGGGTAGGACTGAAGCTTTCTTT. The genes are TRBV4-1 and TRBJ1-1; D not certain. V lost 0 bases and J lost 5, with 19 bases in between. In germline, CDR1 is MGHRA, CDR2 YSYEKL. The CDR3 sequence is 17 residues long.

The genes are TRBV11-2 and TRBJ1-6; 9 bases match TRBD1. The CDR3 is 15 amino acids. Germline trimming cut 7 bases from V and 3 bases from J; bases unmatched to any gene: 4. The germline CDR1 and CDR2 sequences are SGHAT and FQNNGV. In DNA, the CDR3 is TGTGCCAGCACCCAGACAGGGGGCTATAATTCACCCCTCCACTTT. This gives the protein CASTQTGGYNSPLHF. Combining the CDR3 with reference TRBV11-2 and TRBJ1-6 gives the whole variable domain EAGVAQSPRYKIIEKRQSVAFWCNPISGHATLYWYQQILGQGPKLLIQFQNNGVVDDSQLPKDRFSAERLKGVDSTLKIQPAKLEDSAVYLCASTQTGGYNSPLHFGNGTRLTVT.

In DNA, the CDR3 is TGTGCCAGTTCCAATAGGAACTATGGCTACACCTTC. It codes for CASSNRNYGYTF. This chain joins TRBV13 and TRBJ1-2; D call uncertain. Looked up from germline, CDR1 is PRHDT and CDR2 is FYEKMQ (reference sequence). Trimming left V 9 bases short and J 2 bases short, with 10 bases between. There are 12 residues in the CDR3.

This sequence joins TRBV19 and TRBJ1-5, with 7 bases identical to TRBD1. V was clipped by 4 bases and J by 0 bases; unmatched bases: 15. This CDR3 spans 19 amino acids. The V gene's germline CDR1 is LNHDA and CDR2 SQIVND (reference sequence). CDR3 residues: CASSRRSGDRAFSNQPQHF. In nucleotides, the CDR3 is TGTGCCAGTAGTAGAAGATCCGGTGACAGGGCCTTTAGCAATCAGCCCCAGCATTTT. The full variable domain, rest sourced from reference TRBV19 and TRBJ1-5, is DGGITQSPKYLFRKEGQNVTLSCEQNLNHDAMYWYRQDPGQGLRLIYYSQIVNDFQKGDIAEGYSVSREKKESFPLTVTSAQKNPTAFYLCASSRRSGDRAFSNQPQHFGDGTRLSIL.

CDR3 sequence: CASSIPGQGAHNSPLHF. In nucleotides, the CDR3 is TGTGCCAGTAGTATCCCGGGACAGGGCGCCCATAATTCACCCCTCCACTTT. This rearrangement joins TRBV19 to TRBJ1-6; 9 bases line up with TRBD1. J lost 5 bases, V lost 3 bases, and 8 bases had no gene match. The CDR3 runs to 17 residues. Looked up from germline, CDR1 is LNHDA and CDR2 is SQIVND (reference sequence).

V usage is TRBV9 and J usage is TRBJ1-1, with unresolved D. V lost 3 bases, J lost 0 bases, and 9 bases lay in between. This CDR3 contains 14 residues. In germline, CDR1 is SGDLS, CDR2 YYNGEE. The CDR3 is CASSAHHLNTEAFF. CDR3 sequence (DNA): TGTGCCAGCAGCGCTCACCACCTGAACACTGAAGCTTTCTTT.

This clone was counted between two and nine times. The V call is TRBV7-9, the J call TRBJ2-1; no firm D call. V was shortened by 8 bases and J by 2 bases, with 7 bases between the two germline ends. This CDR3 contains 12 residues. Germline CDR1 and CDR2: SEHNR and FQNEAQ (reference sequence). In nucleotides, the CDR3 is TGTGCCAGCTCCGGTGCCTACAATGAGCAGTTCTTC. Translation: CASSGAYNEQFF.

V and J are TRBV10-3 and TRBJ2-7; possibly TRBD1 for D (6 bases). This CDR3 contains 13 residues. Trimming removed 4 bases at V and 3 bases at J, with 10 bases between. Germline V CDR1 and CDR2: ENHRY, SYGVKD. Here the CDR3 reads CAISGIGGYEQYF. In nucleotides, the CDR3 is TGTGCCATCAGTGGAATAGGGGGCTACGAGCAGTACTTC.

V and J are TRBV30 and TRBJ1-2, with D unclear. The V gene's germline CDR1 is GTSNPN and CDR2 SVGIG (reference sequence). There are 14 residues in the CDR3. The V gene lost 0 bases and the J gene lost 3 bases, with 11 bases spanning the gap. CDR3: CAWSVLGNDYGYTF. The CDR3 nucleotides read TGTGCCTGGAGTGTACTAGGGAATGACTATGGCTACACCTTC.

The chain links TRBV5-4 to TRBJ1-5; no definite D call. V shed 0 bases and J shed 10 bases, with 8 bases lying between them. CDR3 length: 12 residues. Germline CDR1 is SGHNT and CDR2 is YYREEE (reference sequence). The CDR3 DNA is TGTGCCAGCAGCTTGGAGGCTGGCCCCCAGCATTTT. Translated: CASSLEAGPQHF.

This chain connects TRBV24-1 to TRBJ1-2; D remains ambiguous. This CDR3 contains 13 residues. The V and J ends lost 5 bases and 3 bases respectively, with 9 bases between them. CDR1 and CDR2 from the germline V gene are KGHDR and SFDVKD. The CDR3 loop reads CATSVARDYGYTF. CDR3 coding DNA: TGTGCCACCAGTGTGGCCCGGGACTATGGCTACACCTTC.

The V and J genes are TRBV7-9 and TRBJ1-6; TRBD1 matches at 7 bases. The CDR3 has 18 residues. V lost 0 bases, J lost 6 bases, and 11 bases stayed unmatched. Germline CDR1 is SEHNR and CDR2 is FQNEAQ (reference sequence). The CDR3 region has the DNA TGTGCCAGCAGCTTAGCAAAAGCCTCGGGACAGATTAATTCACCCCTCCACTTT. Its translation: CASSLAKASGQINSPLHF. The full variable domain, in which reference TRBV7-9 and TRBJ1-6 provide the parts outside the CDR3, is DTGVSQNPRHKITKRGQNVTFRCDPISEHNRLYWYRQTLGQGPEFLTYFQNEAQLEKSRLLSDRFSAERPKGSFSTLEIQRTEQGDSAMYLCASSLAKASGQINSPLHFGNGTRLTVT.

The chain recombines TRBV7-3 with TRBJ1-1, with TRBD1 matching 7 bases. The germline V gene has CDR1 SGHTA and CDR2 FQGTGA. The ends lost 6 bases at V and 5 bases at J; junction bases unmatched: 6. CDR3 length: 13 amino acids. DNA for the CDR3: TGTGCCAGCAGGGAGGGGGCCGGGACTGAAGCTTTCTTT. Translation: CASREGAGTEAFF.

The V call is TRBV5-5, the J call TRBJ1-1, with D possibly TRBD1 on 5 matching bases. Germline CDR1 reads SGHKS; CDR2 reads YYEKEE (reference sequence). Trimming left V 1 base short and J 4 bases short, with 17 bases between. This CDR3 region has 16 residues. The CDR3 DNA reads TGTGCCAGCAGCTTGAACCGGGTAGGGGTAGGCACTGAAGCTTTCTTT. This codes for CASSLNRVGVGTEAFF. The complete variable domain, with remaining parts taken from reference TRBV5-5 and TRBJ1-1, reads DAGVTQSPTHLIKTRGQQVTLRCSPISGHKSVSWYQQVLGQGPQFIFQYYEKEERGRGNFPDRFSARQFPNYSSELNVNALLLGDSALYLCASSLNRVGVGTEAFFGQGTRLTVV.

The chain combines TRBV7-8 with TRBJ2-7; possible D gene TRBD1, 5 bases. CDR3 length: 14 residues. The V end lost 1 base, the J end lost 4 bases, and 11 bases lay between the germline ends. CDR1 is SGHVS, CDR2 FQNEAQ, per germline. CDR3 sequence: CASSLGGSFYEQYV. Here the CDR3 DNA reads TGTGCCAGCAGCTTAGGGGGCAGCTTTTACGAGCAGTACGTC.

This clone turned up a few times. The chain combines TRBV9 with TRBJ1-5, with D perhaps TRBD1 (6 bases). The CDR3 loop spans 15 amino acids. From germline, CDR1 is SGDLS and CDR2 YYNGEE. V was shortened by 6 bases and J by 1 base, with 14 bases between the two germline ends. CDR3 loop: CASNEQGNSNQPQHF. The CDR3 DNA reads TGTGCCAGCAATGAACAGGGAAACAGCAATCAGCCCCAGCATTTT.

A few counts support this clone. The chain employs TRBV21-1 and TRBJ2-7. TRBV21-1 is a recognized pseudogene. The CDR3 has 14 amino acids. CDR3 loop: CASSVGTESYEQYV. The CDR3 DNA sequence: TGTGCCAGCAGCGTCGGGACGGAATCCTACGAGCAGTACGTC.